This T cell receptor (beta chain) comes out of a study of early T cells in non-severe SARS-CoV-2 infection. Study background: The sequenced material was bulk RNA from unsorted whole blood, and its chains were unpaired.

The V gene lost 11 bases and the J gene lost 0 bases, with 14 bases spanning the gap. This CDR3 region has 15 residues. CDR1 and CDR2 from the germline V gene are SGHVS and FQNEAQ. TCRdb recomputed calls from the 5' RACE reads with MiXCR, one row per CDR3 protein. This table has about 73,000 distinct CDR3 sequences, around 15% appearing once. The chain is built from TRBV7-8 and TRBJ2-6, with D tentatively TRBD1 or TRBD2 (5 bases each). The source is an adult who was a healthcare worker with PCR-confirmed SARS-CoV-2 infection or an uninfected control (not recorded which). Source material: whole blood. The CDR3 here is CAGTPRNSGANVLTF. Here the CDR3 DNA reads TGTGCCGGGACCCCTCGCAACTCTGGGGCCAACGTCCTGACTTTC.